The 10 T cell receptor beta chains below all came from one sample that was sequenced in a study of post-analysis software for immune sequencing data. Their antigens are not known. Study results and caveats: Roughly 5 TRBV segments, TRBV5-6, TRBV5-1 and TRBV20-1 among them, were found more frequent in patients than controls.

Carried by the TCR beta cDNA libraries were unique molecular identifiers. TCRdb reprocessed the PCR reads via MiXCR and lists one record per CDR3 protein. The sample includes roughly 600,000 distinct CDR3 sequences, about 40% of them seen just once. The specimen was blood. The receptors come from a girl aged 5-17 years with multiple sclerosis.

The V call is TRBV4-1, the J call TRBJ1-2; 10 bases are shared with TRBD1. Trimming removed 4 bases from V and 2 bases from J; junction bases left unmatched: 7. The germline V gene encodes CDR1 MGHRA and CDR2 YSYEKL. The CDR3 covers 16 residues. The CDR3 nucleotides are TGCGCCAGCAGCCTATCCGGGACAGGGGACAACTATGGCTACACCTTC. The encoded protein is CASSLSGTGDNYGYTF.

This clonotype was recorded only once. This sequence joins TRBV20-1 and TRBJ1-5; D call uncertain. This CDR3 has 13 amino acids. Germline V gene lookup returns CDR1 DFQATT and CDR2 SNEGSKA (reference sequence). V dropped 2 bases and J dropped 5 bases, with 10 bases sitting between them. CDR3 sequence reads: CSARRELDQPQHF. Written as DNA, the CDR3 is TGCAGTGCTAGAAGGGAGTTAGATCAGCCCCAGCATTTT.

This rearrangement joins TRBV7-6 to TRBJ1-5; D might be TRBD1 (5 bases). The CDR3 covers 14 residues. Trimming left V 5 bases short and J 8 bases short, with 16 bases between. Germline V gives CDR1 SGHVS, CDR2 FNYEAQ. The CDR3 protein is CASSQREGSKPQHF. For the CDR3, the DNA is TGTGCCAGCAGCCAACGGGAGGGGTCCAAGCCCCAGCATTTT. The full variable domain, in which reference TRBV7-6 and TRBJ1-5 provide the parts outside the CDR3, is GAGVSQSPRYKVTKRGQDVALRCDPISGHVSLYWYRQALGQGPEFLTYFNYEAQQDKSGLPNDRFSAERPEGSISTLTIQRTEQRDSAMYRCASSQREGSKPQHFGDGTRLSIL.

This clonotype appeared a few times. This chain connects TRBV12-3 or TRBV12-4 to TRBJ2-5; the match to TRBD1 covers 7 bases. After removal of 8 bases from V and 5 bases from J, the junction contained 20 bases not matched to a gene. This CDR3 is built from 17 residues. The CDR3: CASDLSRDSVGRETQYF. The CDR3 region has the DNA TGTGCCAGCGATCTGTCCCGGGACAGTGTGGGGCGGGAGACCCAGTACTTC.

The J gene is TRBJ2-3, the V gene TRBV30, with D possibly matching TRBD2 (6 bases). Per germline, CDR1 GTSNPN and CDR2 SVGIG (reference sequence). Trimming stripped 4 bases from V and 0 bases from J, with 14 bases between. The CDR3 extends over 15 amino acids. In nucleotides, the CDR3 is TGTGCCTGGACCTTACGAGGAGGGAGCACAGATACGCAGTATTTT. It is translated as CAWTLRGGSTDTQYF.

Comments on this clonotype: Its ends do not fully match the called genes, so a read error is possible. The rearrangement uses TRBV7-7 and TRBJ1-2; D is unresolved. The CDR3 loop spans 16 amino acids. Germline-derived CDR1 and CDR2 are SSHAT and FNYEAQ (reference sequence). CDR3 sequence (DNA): TGTGCTAGCAGCCGTGGGTTGGCAGGCCTTCTCTATGGCTACACCTTC. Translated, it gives CASSRGLAGLLYGYTF.

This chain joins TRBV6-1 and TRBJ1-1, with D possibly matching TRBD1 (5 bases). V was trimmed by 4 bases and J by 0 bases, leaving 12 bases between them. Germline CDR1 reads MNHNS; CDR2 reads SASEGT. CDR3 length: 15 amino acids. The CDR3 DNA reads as TGTGCCAGCAGTGTACAGGCGGGAATGAACACTGAAGCTTTCTTT. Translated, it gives CASSVQAGMNTEAFF.

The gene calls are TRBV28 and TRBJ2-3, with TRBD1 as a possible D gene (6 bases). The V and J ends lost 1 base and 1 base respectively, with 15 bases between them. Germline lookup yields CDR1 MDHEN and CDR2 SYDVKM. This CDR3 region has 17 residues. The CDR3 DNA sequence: TGTGCCAGCAGTTTATCGTACAGGGTGGGAGGCACAGATACGCAGTATTTT. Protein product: CASSLSYRVGGTDTQYF.

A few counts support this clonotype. CDR3 coding DNA: TGTGCCAGCGGAGGGACAGGGGAACTCAACTATGGCTACACCTTC. Its translation is CASGGTGELNYGYTF. This rearrangement joins TRBV6-5 to TRBJ1-2; TRBD1 aligns across 10 bases. The CDR3 has 15 residues. V lost 8 bases and J lost 2; bases outside the gene matches: 8. CDR1 is MNHEY, CDR2 SVGAGI, per germline.

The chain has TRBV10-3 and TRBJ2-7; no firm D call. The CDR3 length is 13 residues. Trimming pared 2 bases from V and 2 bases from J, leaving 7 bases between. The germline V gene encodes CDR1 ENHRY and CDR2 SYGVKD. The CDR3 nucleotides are TGTGCCATCAGTGAGAGAGAGCCCTACGAGCAGTACTTC. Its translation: CAISEREPYEQYF.